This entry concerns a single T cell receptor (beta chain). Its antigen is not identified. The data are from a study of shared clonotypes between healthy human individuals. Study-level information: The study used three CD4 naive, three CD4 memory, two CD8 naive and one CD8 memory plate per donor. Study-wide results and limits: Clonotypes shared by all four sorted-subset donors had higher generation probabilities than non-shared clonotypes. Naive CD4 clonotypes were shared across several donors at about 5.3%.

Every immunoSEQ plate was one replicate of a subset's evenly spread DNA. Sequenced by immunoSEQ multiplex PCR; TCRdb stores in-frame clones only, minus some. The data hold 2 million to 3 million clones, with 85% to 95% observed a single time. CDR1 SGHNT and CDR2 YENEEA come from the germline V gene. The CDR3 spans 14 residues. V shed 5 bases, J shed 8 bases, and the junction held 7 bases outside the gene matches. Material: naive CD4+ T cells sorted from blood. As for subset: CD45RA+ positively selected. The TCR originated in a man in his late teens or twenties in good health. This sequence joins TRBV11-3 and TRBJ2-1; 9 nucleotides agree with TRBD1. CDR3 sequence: CASSPGQGIHEQFF. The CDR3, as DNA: TGTGCCAGCAGCCCGGGACAGGGAATACATGAGCAGTTCTTC.